Listed below are T cell receptor beta chains from one sample, sequenced in a study of OX40 agonist ivuxolimab in advanced cancers. This table comes from immunoSEQ multiplex PCR, and its TCRdb copy is limited to in-frame clones, with some not included. The sample records around 80,000 clones, over 75% being singletons. Sequences were derived from CD4+ or CD8+ T cells sorted from blood, sampled in a trial of the OX40 agonist ivuxolimab. Receptors originate from an adult with an advanced solid tumor such as melanoma, head and neck, liver or kidney cancer. The CDR3 runs from the conserved cysteine through the conserved F or W. The D gene is left open where the match is weak. Size values are once, few and many counts, or a class for expanded clones, and some rows have none.

cdr3_aa: CAWASSGGRSDTQYF
cdr3_nt: TGTGCCTGGGCTTCTAGCGGGGGTCGGTCAGATACGCAGTATTTT
j_call: TRBJ2-3
clone_size: -
d_call: TRBD2
v_call: TRBV30

cdr3_aa: CASSSVSYEQYF
cdr3_nt: TGTGCCAGCTCCTCGGTTAGCTACGAGCAGTACTTC
j_call: TRBJ2-7
clone_size: -
d_call: -
v_call: TRBV18

cdr3_aa: CASSLTGQGYEQYF
cdr3_nt: TGTGCCAGCAGCTTGACAGGGCAAGGCTACGAGCAGTACTTC
j_call: TRBJ2-7
clone_size: -
d_call: -
v_call: TRBV5-6

cdr3_aa: CAWSADSGNQPQHF
cdr3_nt: TGTGCCTGGAGTGCGGACAGCGGCAATCAGCCCCAGCATTTT
j_call: TRBJ1-5
clone_size: few
d_call: -
v_call: TRBV30

cdr3_aa: CASSRTSGNTGELFF
cdr3_nt: TGCGCCAGCAGCAGGACTAGCGGGAACACCGGGGAGCTGTTTTTT
j_call: TRBJ2-2
clone_size: -
d_call: TRBD2
v_call: TRBV4-1

cdr3_aa: CASTPAGGGRAPLHF
cdr3_nt: TGTGCCAGTACGCCGGCAGGGGGTGGGAGGGCACCCCTCCACTTT
j_call: TRBJ1-6
clone_size: few
d_call: TRBD1
v_call: TRBV19

cdr3_aa: CASSAEEETQYF
cdr3_nt: TGCGCCAGCTCCGCCGAAGAAGAGACCCAGTACTTC
j_call: TRBJ2-5
clone_size: -
d_call: -
v_call: TRBV5-1

cdr3_aa: CASGGAYGYTF
cdr3_nt: TGTGCCAGCGGGGGGGCCTATGGCTACACCTTC
j_call: TRBJ1-2
clone_size: -
d_call: -
v_call: TRBV28

cdr3_aa: CSASFAGWQFF
cdr3_nt: TGCAGTGCTAGTTTCGCTGGCTGGCAGTTCTTC
j_call: TRBJ2-1
clone_size: -
d_call: -
v_call: TRBV20-1

cdr3_aa: CASMLDRGQPQHF
cdr3_nt: TGTGCCAGCATGTTGGACAGGGGCCAGCCCCAGCATTTT
j_call: TRBJ1-5
clone_size: -
d_call: TRBD1
v_call: TRBV2

cdr3_aa: CASSIDRGTSGNTDTQYF
cdr3_nt: TGTGCCAGTAGTATTGATAGGGGGACTAGCGGGAACACAGATACGCAGTATTTT
j_call: TRBJ2-3
clone_size: once
d_call: TRBD2
v_call: TRBV19

cdr3_aa: CASSEGNQPQHF
cdr3_nt: TGTGCCAGCTCTGAGGGCAATCAGCCCCAGCATTTT
j_call: TRBJ1-5
clone_size: -
d_call: -
v_call: TRBV6-5

cdr3_aa: CASSGNPDTGELFF
cdr3_nt: TGTGCCAGCAGCGGGAACCCCGACACCGGGGAGCTGTTTTTT
j_call: TRBJ2-2
clone_size: -
d_call: -
v_call: TRBV11-1

cdr3_aa: CASSAGGLNTEAFF
cdr3_nt: TGTGCCAGCAGTGCAGGGGGTTTGAACACTGAAGCTTTCTTT
j_call: TRBJ1-1
clone_size: -
d_call: TRBD1
v_call: TRBV28

cdr3_aa: CAITGTHPYEQYF
cdr3_nt: TGTGCCATTACCGGGACACATCCCTACGAGCAGTACTTC
j_call: TRBJ2-7
clone_size: -
d_call: -
v_call: TRBV28

cdr3_aa: CASTKQRGAYITF
cdr3_nt: TGTGCCAGCACCAAACAGCGGGGGGCGTACATTACCTTC
j_call: TRBJ1-2
clone_size: few
d_call: -
v_call: TRBV7-2

cdr3_aa: CASSLAQLYGYTF
cdr3_nt: TGTGCCAGCAGCTTAGCTCAGCTCTATGGCTACACCTTC
j_call: TRBJ1-2
clone_size: -
d_call: -
v_call: TRBV7-2

cdr3_aa: CASRYTGNAYEQYF
cdr3_nt: TGTGCCAGCAGGTATACAGGGAATGCCTACGAGCAGTACTTC
j_call: TRBJ2-7
clone_size: -
d_call: -
v_call: TRBV2

cdr3_aa: CASSVTGDGETQYF
cdr3_nt: TGCGCCAGCAGCGTTACAGGGGATGGGGAGACCCAGTACTTC
j_call: TRBJ2-5
clone_size: -
d_call: TRBD1
v_call: TRBV5-1

cdr3_aa: CASSSTGTGGYNEQFF
cdr3_nt: TGTGCCAGCTCGTCGACCGGGACAGGGGGTTACAATGAGCAGTTCTTC
j_call: TRBJ2-1
clone_size: -
d_call: TRBD1
v_call: TRBV18

cdr3_aa: CASRDSSYNEQFF
cdr3_nt: TGTGCCAGCCGGGACAGCTCCTACAATGAGCAGTTCTTC
j_call: TRBJ2-1
clone_size: -
d_call: TRBD1
v_call: TRBV5-4

cdr3_aa: CASSLSEMNQPQHF
cdr3_nt: TGTGCCAGCAGTTTAAGTGAAATGAATCAGCCCCAGCATTTT
j_call: TRBJ1-5
clone_size: -
d_call: -
v_call: TRBV28

cdr3_aa: CASRPSGGGYTF
cdr3_nt: TGTGCCAGCAGGCCCTCTGGGGGAGGCTACACCTTC
j_call: TRBJ1-2
clone_size: -
d_call: -
v_call: TRBV6-6

cdr3_aa: CASSLGSPDSGNTIYF
cdr3_nt: TGTGCCAGCAGCTTAGGGAGCCCTGACTCTGGAAACACCATATATTTT
j_call: TRBJ1-3
clone_size: -
d_call: -
v_call: TRBV7-2

cdr3_aa: CASSPRQGGNSPLHF
cdr3_nt: TGTGCCAGCAGCCCCCGGCAGGGCGGGAATTCACCCCTCCACTTT
j_call: TRBJ1-6
clone_size: -
d_call: -
v_call: TRBV7-9

cdr3_aa: CASSLQGVYEQYF
cdr3_nt: TGCGCCAGCAGCTTACAGGGAGTCTACGAGCAGTACTTC
j_call: TRBJ2-7
clone_size: -
d_call: -
v_call: TRBV5-1

cdr3_aa: CASSQIQGREQYF
cdr3_nt: TGTGCCAGCAGTCAAATACAGGGGCGCGAGCAGTACTTC
j_call: TRBJ2-7
clone_size: few
d_call: TRBD1
v_call: TRBV2

cdr3_aa: CASRPGQIANTGELFF
cdr3_nt: TGTGCCAGCAGACCGGGACAGATCGCGAACACCGGGGAGCTGTTTTTT
j_call: TRBJ2-2
clone_size: -
d_call: TRBD1
v_call: TRBV7-9

cdr3_aa: CASSTGPIYGYTF
cdr3_nt: TGTGCCAGCAGCACGGGACCCATTTATGGCTACACCTTC
j_call: TRBJ1-2
clone_size: many
d_call: -
v_call: TRBV2

cdr3_aa: CASSPQGRGANTEAFF
cdr3_nt: TGCGCCAGCAGTCCCCAGGGAAGAGGGGCGAACACTGAAGCTTTCTTT
j_call: TRBJ1-1
clone_size: -
d_call: -
v_call: TRBV5-1

cdr3_aa: CSVQDRGRWNTEAFF
cdr3_nt: TGCAGCGTTCAAGACAGGGGGAGGTGGAACACTGAAGCTTTCTTT
j_call: TRBJ1-1
clone_size: -
d_call: TRBD1
v_call: TRBV29-1

cdr3_aa: CASSLLGRGAYGYTF
cdr3_nt: TGTGCCAGCAGCTTATTGGGCAGGGGGGCCTATGGCTACACCTTC
j_call: TRBJ1-2
clone_size: -
d_call: TRBD1
v_call: TRBV7-2

cdr3_aa: CASSPRPSGNTGELFF
cdr3_nt: TGTGCCAGCAGCCCCCGCCCCAGCGGGAACACCGGGGAGCTGTTTTTT
j_call: TRBJ2-2
clone_size: -
d_call: -
v_call: TRBV7-2

cdr3_aa: CASSLKTSGSTPGELFF
cdr3_nt: TGCGCCAGCAGCTTGAAGACTAGCGGGAGTACCCCCGGGGAGCTGTTTTTT
j_call: TRBJ2-2
clone_size: -
d_call: TRBD2
v_call: TRBV5-1

cdr3_aa: CASSQRTGRPYGETQYF
cdr3_nt: TGTGCCAGCAGCCAGAGAACCGGGAGACCGTACGGGGAGACCCAGTACTTC
j_call: TRBJ2-5
clone_size: -
d_call: -
v_call: TRBV5-4

cdr3_aa: CASSPGASARTDTQYF
cdr3_nt: TGTGCCAGCAGTCCTGGGGCCTCGGCGAGAACAGATACGCAGTATTTT
j_call: TRBJ2-3
clone_size: -
d_call: -
v_call: TRBV2

cdr3_aa: CASSLGRGQGDSPLHF
cdr3_nt: TGCGCCAGCAGCTTGGGCCGAGGACAGGGCGACTCACCCCTCCACTTT
j_call: TRBJ1-6
clone_size: -
d_call: TRBD1
v_call: TRBV5-1

cdr3_aa: CASSLGPDSREQFF
cdr3_nt: TGCGCCAGCAGCTTGGGGCCAGACTCCCGTGAGCAGTTCTTC
j_call: TRBJ2-1
clone_size: -
d_call: -
v_call: TRBV5-1

cdr3_aa: CASSVVGGRSGDTQYF
cdr3_nt: TGTGCCAGCAGCGTAGTCGGAGGGAGGAGCGGCGATACGCAGTATTTT
j_call: TRBJ2-3
clone_size: -
d_call: -
v_call: TRBV9

cdr3_aa: CASSQDRAGGTDTQYF
cdr3_nt: TGCGCCAGCAGCCAAGATCGGGCGGGAGGCACAGATACGCAGTATTTT
j_call: TRBJ2-3
clone_size: -
d_call: TRBD2
v_call: TRBV4-1

cdr3_aa: CASSSGLAGWINTGELFF
cdr3_nt: TGTGCCAGCAGCTCGGGACTAGCGGGGTGGATTAACACCGGGGAGCTGTTTTTT
j_call: TRBJ2-2
clone_size: -
d_call: TRBD2
v_call: TRBV7-2

cdr3_aa: CASSRGTSGRTSGQFF
cdr3_nt: TGTGCCAGCAGCAGGGGGACTAGCGGGAGGACCTCGGGGCAGTTCTTC
j_call: TRBJ2-1
clone_size: -
d_call: TRBD2
v_call: TRBV5-5

cdr3_aa: CASSPRTVRTDTQYF
cdr3_nt: TGTGCCAGCAGCCCGCGGACGGTCCGCACAGATACGCAGTATTTT
j_call: TRBJ2-3
clone_size: -
d_call: -
v_call: TRBV14

cdr3_aa: CASSPEGLADEQYF
cdr3_nt: TGTGCCAGCAGCCCAGAGGGACTAGCGGATGAGCAGTACTTC
j_call: TRBJ2-7
clone_size: -
d_call: TRBD2
v_call: TRBV7-2

cdr3_aa: CASTKTSTDTQYF
cdr3_nt: TGTGCCAGCACCAAGACTAGTACAGATACGCAGTATTTT
j_call: TRBJ2-3
clone_size: few
d_call: -
v_call: TRBV6-1

cdr3_aa: CASKSAENTEAFF
cdr3_nt: TGTGCCAGCAAATCCGCCGAGAACACTGAAGCTTTCTTT
j_call: TRBJ1-1
clone_size: -
d_call: -
v_call: TRBV2

cdr3_aa: CASTIIGADWVNQPQHF
cdr3_nt: TGTGCCAGTACCATCATAGGGGCGGATTGGGTGAATCAGCCCCAGCATTTT
j_call: TRBJ1-5
clone_size: many
d_call: -
v_call: TRBV19

cdr3_aa: CASTEENTEAFF
cdr3_nt: TGTGCCAGCACCGAAGAGAACACTGAAGCTTTCTTT
j_call: TRBJ1-1
clone_size: -
d_call: -
v_call: TRBV28

cdr3_aa: CASSLDSSGEQYF
cdr3_nt: TGCGCCAGCAGCTTGGACAGCTCGGGCGAGCAGTACTTC
j_call: TRBJ2-7
clone_size: -
d_call: -
v_call: TRBV5-1

cdr3_aa: CASSPLGGSGNSPLHF
cdr3_nt: TGTGCCAGCTCACCACTCGGGGGCAGTGGTAATTCACCCCTCCACTTT
j_call: TRBJ1-6
clone_size: -
d_call: -
v_call: TRBV18